In this sample, the clone carrying this T cell receptor beta chain turned up once. In the authors' workflow: Estimation of nucleated cell counts was performed using reference gene primer amplification. Assay: immunoSEQ multiplex PCR; the TCRdb copy retains only in-frame clones and omits some. V and J calls and clone size are copied from that table; D and trimming were computed from the DNA. The table has 390,000 or so clones, 80% to 90% seen once. The sample originates from a study of blood T cell repertoires in COVID-19. Participants were placed into cohorts based on the clinical history they reported. This sequence originates from a man between 18 and 29 years old who had recovered from COVID-19. Input material: PBMCs or T cells enriched from blood (not recorded which).

The CDR3: CASSLRGRLGNEQFF. CDR3 DNA: TGTGCCAGCAGTTTACGGGGGAGGCTAGGGAATGAGCAGTTCTTC. The chain joins TRBV27 to TRBJ2-1; maybe TRBD2 (6 bases). The CDR3 extends over 15 amino acids. The germline V gene has CDR1 MNHEY and CDR2 SMNVEV (reference sequence). Trimming pared 2 bases from V and 7 bases from J, leaving 15 bases between.